This T cell receptor (beta chain) was found in a study of blood T cell repertoires in COVID-19. Overall study context: The samples span acute and convalescent COVID-19 from the United States, Italy and Spain.

Source study methods: From reference gene primer amplification, estimates of nucleated cell counts were derived. Some clones are missing from TCRdb's copy, which holds only in-frame ones; the method was immunoSEQ multiplex PCR. That table is the source of V, J and clone size, and D and trimming were worked out from the DNA. This table holds about 3,700 clones, 76% found once. V was trimmed by 6 bases and J by 0 bases, leaving 17 bases between them. Per germline, CDR1 MDHEN and CDR2 SYDVKM. This CDR3 spans 16 amino acids. The V gene is TRBV28, the J gene TRBJ2-5, with D possibly TRBD2 on 5 matching bases. What was sequenced was peripheral blood. This clonotype originated in a human donor in a cohort sampled during active COVID-19. The CDR3 nucleotides are TGTGCCAGCAGCCCCGGGAACAGCATGTACCAAGAGACCCAGTACTTC. Translation: CASSPGNSMYQETQYF.